A single sample gave rise to the 16 T cell receptor beta chains below, sequenced in a study of CD8 T cells in ankylosing spondylitis. TCRdb reprocessed the 5' RACE reads with MiXCR, giving one entry per CDR3 protein. This table holds approximately 220,000 distinct CDR3 sequences, roughly 25% found once. The sequencing input was blood, either unsorted or a sorted T cell fraction (not recorded which). The source of these receptors is a male donor with ankylosing spondylitis or in good health (not recorded which).

The table lists this clonotype with a few counts. The chain uses TRBV18 and TRBJ2-7, with a tentative D call TRBD2 (6 bases). Germline V gene sequence: CDR1 KGHSH, CDR2 LQKENI. V was pared by 4 bases and J by 2 bases, with 12 bases between. This CDR3 has 14 residues. CDR3 protein: CASSQSSETYEQYF. The CDR3 DNA reads TGTGCCAGCTCACAGTCTAGCGAAACCTACGAGCAGTACTTC.

V and J are TRBV20-1 and TRBJ2-7; either TRBD1 or TRBD2 may fit D (6 bases each). CDR3 length: 14 residues. Trimming left V 3 bases short and J 3 bases short, with 15 bases between. The germline V gene has CDR1 DFQATT and CDR2 SNEGSKA (reference sequence). The CDR3 nucleotides are TGCAGTGCTAGTCGAAGGAGGGGGAACTACGAGCAGTACTTC. As protein: CSASRRRGNYEQYF.

A few counts support this clonotype. This chain uses TRBV18 with TRBJ2-5; TRBD2 matches 9 bases. Germline CDR1 reads KGHSH; CDR2 reads LQKENI. The CDR3 covers 16 residues. J lost 1 base, V lost 1 base, and 4 bases had no gene match. CDR3 bases: TGTGCCAGCTCACCACTGTCTAGCGGGGCCCAAGAGACCCAGTACTTC. This gives the protein CASSPLSSGAQETQYF.

This clonotype was found a few times. The rearrangement uses TRBV20-1 and TRBJ2-7; 9 bases line up with TRBD2. Germline assignment: CDR1 DFQATT and CDR2 SNEGSKA (reference sequence). J was trimmed by 6 bases and V by 5 bases; bases with no gene match: 11. CDR3 length equals 14 residues. The CDR3 sequence is CSAGGATSGSEQYF. In DNA form, the CDR3 reads TGCAGTGCTGGTGGCGCGACTAGCGGTTCCGAGCAGTACTTC.

Ten or more counts support this clonotype. The rearrangement links TRBV29-1 to TRBJ2-2, with D perhaps TRBD1 (5 bases). This CDR3 has 13 amino acids. Germline CDR1 reads SQVTM; CDR2 reads ANQGSEA. The V end was cut by 5 bases, the J end by 3 bases, with 10 bases between. The CDR3 nucleotides read TGCAGCGTTAAACAGGACCACACCGGGGAGCTGTTTTTT. Translated: CSVKQDHTGELFF.

At least ten counts were recorded for this clonotype. CDR3 amino acids: CSAPTSGSNTQYF. DNA of the CDR3: TGCAGCGCCCCGACTAGCGGGAGCAATACGCAGTATTTT. This rearrangement joins TRBV20-1 to TRBJ2-3; 12 positions agree with TRBD2. The CDR3 is 13 residues long. The germline gives CDR1 DFQATT, CDR2 SNEGSKA (reference sequence).

In its sample, this clonotype was seen a few times. Its ends do not fully match the called genes, so a read error is possible. The chain recombines TRBV20-1 with TRBJ1-2; TRBD1 matches 8 bases. CDR1 and CDR2 (germline): DFQATT, SNEGSKA (reference sequence). The CDR3 covers 13 residues. As DNA, the CDR3 is TGCAGTGTTAGAGCAGGGGGCGACTATGGCTACACCTTC. Residues: CSVRAGGDYGYTF.

This clonotype has only a few counts. V gene TRBV12-3 or TRBV12-4 combines with J gene TRBJ2-1; D is possibly TRBD1 (5 bases). V lost 7 bases and J 12 bases, leaving 19 bases between the germline ends. The CDR3 consists of 13 residues. Written as DNA, the CDR3 is TGTGCCAGCAACCTCCGGAAGGGGCATGGGCAGTTCTTC. It specifies CASNLRKGHGQFF.

This clonotype was counted at least ten times. This chain uses TRBV6-2 or TRBV6-3 with TRBJ2-7, with a weak D call TRBD1 (6 bases). This CDR3 is built from 12 residues. The ends were cut back, 7 bases at V and 3 bases at J, with 10 bases in the middle. Germline values: CDR1 MNHEY, CDR2 SVGEGT. In nucleotides, the CDR3 is TGTGCCAGCACCAGGGGAGTCTACGAGCAGTACTTC. Translating it yields CASTRGVYEQYF.

This clonotype was counted a few times. This chain uses TRBV20-1 with TRBJ2-3; D is unclear. Trimming cost V 5 bases and J 1 base, with 10 bases left between them. This CDR3 comprises 13 residues. Germline V gene lookup returns CDR1 DFQATT and CDR2 SNEGSKA (reference sequence). The CDR3: CSAPRSGTDTQYF. The CDR3 DNA follows: TGCAGTGCTCCTAGGTCTGGCACAGATACGCAGTATTTT.

This clonotype was recorded at least ten times. The chain is built from TRBV12-3 or TRBV12-4 and TRBJ1-1; 8 bases map to TRBD1. Trimming took 4 bases from V and 6 from J; bases not matched to a gene: 13. The CDR3 runs 16 residues. CDR3 coding DNA: TGTGCCAGCAGTTCTTTCGACAGGGGTTCGTTGGCTGAAGCTTTCTTT. It translates to CASSSFDRGSLAEAFF.

The V call is TRBV7-2, the J call TRBJ2-4; D ambiguous. The CDR3 covers 15 residues. Germline CDR1 SGHTA, CDR2 FQGNSA. The V gene lost 4 bases and the J gene lost 3 bases, with 13 bases spanning the gap. DNA for the CDR3: TGTGCCAGCAGCTCCCGAGGCATGAGCAAAAACATTCAGTACTTC. Protein: CASSSRGMSKNIQYF.

This clonotype was observed many times. A much larger clone lies a single base off, so this may be a read error. V and J are TRBV5-1 and TRBJ2-3; D is unclear. V was shortened by 4 bases and J by 2 bases, with 2 bases between the two germline ends. The CDR3 is 11 residues long. Looked up from germline, CDR1 is SGHRS and CDR2 is YFSETQ. CDR3 nucleotide sequence: TGCGCCAGCAGCGCCACAGATACGCAGTATTTT. Translation gives CASSATDTQYF.

The genes are TRBV20-1 and TRBJ1-2; TRBD1 is a possible D gene (5 bases). The CDR3 has 15 amino acids. CDR1 and CDR2 from the germline V gene are DFQATT and SNEGSKA (reference sequence). V was pared by 1 base and J by 4 bases, with 16 bases between. CDR3 protein: CSARASRRDVYGYTF. DNA for the CDR3: TGCAGTGCTAGAGCCTCGAGACGGGACGTCTATGGCTACACCTTC.

This clonotype came up many times. The chain carries TRBV12-3 or TRBV12-4 and TRBJ1-2, with TRBD1 identical over 9 bases. V trimming: 5 bases; J trimming: 7 bases; junction bases outside the gene matches: 8. CDR3 length: 14 residues. The DNA for the CDR3 is TGTGCCAGCAGTCTTACAGGGGGCGCGGGTGGCTACACCTTC. This translates into CASSLTGGAGGYTF.

This clonotype came up many times. The chain links TRBV27 to TRBJ1-2; the match to TRBD1 covers 9 bases. CDR1 is MNHEY, CDR2 SMNVEV, per germline (reference sequence). V lost 5 bases to trimming and J lost 4 bases; unmatched junction nucleotides: 5. This CDR3 is 14 amino acids long. The CDR3 sequence: CASSPQTGGYGYTF. The CDR3 nucleotides read TGTGCCAGCAGTCCCCAGACAGGGGGCTATGGCTACACCTTC.